This TCR beta chain was retrieved from a study of cytomegalovirus exposure and HLA in healthy donors. Study findings and constraints: The study designated about 180 TCR beta chains cytomegalovirus-associated. Under in vitro conditions, three CMV-associated chains were confirmed as specific for CMV antigens. Rare TCR sequences predominated, though certain public TCRs were found in many donors.

A remark on this clone: The antigen remains undetermined.

These donors were members of the approximately 110-subject validation cohort, a group separate from the approximately 620-subject first cohort. TCRdb's copy holds only in-frame clones and misses some; the assay was immunoSEQ multiplex PCR. Of a few hundred thousand clones in the sample, 86% are singletons; the top ten hold 0.84%. CDR3 length: 13 residues. V was pared by 5 bases and J by 1 base, with 8 bases between. CDR1 MRHNA and CDR2 SNTAGT come from the germline V gene. Sequenced sample: PBMCs. This chain links TRBV6-4 with TRBJ2-5; D might be TRBD2 (5 bases). The receptor was isolated from a woman aged 18-29 years in good health and CMV-seronegative. CDR3: CASSRESQETQYF. The CDR3 DNA reads as TGTGCCAGCAGTAGGGAGTCCCAAGAGACCCAGTACTTC.